These 18 T cell receptor beta chains came from one sample sequenced in a study of CXCR3-negative and CXCR3-positive naive CD8 T cells. With UMI labels, 5' RACE was used to prepare the TRB cDNA libraries. One entry per CDR3 protein, without DNA, is what TCRdb gives after re-calling the 5' RACE reads. In total, the table holds roughly 6,000 distinct CDR3 sequences. No antigens are known for them. Broader study findings: Greater hydrophobicity was found in TRB CDR3s of CXCR3-positive naive cells than of CXCR3-negative naive cells.

Specimen: naive CXCR3+ CD8+ T cells from blood. Documented subset: CD45RO-CCR7+CD27+CD95- naive CD8+ T cells expressing CXCR3 (TNR3+). The receptors here all came from a human donor in good health. Some clones in this sample may be carry-over from other donors' samples.

V gene TRBV29-1 combines with J gene TRBJ1-4; TCRdb's D call, TRBD1, is unchecked because there is no DNA. The CDR3 is made up of 13 amino acids. CDR1 is SQVTM and CDR2 is ANQGSEA in the germline V gene. CDR3: CSVGGQGHEKLFF.

Its frequency marks this clonotype as medium-sized. J is TRBJ2-7 and V is TRBV29-1; as DNA is missing, the TRBD1 call by TCRdb cannot be tested. The CDR3 has 17 amino acids. The germline V gene encodes CDR1 SQVTM and CDR2 ANQGSEA. CDR3 region: CSVGEGRTGGLPYEQYF.

The genes are TRBV19 and TRBJ2-1; with no DNA, the TCRdb D assignment of TRBD1 cannot be verified. The CDR3 runs 16 residues. CDR1 is LNHDA, CDR2 SQIVND, per germline (reference sequence). Here the CDR3 reads CASSRTGTRTYNEQFF.

V is TRBV11-3 and J is TRBJ2-6; TCRdb's assignment of TRBD1 cannot be checked, as there is no DNA. Germline assignment: CDR1 SGHNT and CDR2 YENEEA. This CDR3 region has 15 residues. CDR3 residues: CASSRQMTGANVLTF.

This clonotype registers medium-sized by frequency. This chain uses TRBV6-2 or TRBV6-3 with TRBJ2-7; the TRBD1 assignment by TCRdb is unverifiable without DNA. The CDR3 contains 15 residues. Germline-derived CDR1 and CDR2 are MNHEY and SVGEGT. CDR3 residues: CASSYGGRDTYEQYF.

Its frequency marks this clonotype as medium-sized. The chain recombines TRBV7-9 with TRBJ2-7. CDR3 size: 12 residues. Germline V gene lookup returns CDR1 SEHNR and CDR2 FQNEAQ (reference sequence). CDR3 sequence: CASSQGDLEQYF.

This chain joins TRBV29-1 and TRBJ1-2; TCRdb's D call of TRBD1 is untestable without DNA. The germline gives CDR1 SQVTM, CDR2 ANQGSEA. This CDR3 spans 13 amino acids. CDR3 loop: CSAEGGAGYGYTF.

This clonotype shows up as medium-sized by frequency. This chain connects TRBV6-2 or TRBV6-3 to TRBJ2-5; TCRdb's D call, TRBD1, is unchecked because there is no DNA. Germline V gives CDR1 MNHEY, CDR2 SVGEGT. CDR3 length: 16 residues. The CDR3: CASSYLLQGRQETQYF.

This sequence joins TRBV19 and TRBJ1-1. The CDR3 contains 11 residues. Germline CDR1 is LNHDA and CDR2 is SQIVND (reference sequence). CDR3 sequence reads: CASSLNTEAFF. Full variable domain (rest looked up from reference TRBV19 and TRBJ1-1): DGGITQSPKYLFRKEGQNVTLSCEQNLNHDAMYWYRQDPGQGLRLIYYSQIVNDFQKGDIAEGYSVSREKKESFPLTVTSAQKNPTAFYLCASSLNTEAFFGQGTRLTVV.

V is TRBV7-9 and J is TRBJ1-4; the TCRdb D gene call, TRBD1, has no DNA to confirm it. This CDR3 has 16 residues. Germline CDR1 is SEHNR and CDR2 is FQNEAQ (reference sequence). This chain's CDR3 is CASSQGQGATNEKLFF. The variable domain in full, completed from reference TRBV7-9 and TRBJ1-4, reads DTGVSQNPRHKITKRGQNVTFRCDPISEHNRLYWYRQTLGQGPEFLTYFQNEAQLEKSRLLSDRFSAERPKGSFSTLEIQRTEQGDSAMYLCASSQGQGATNEKLFFGSGTQLSVL.

The V call is TRBV4-1, the J call TRBJ2-3; as DNA is missing, the TRBD1 call by TCRdb cannot be tested. The length of the CDR3 is 14 residues. The germline V gene encodes CDR1 MGHRA and CDR2 YSYEKL. The CDR3 sequence is CASSQGTGTDTQYF.

Its frequency marks this clonotype as medium-sized. V is TRBV7-2 and J is TRBJ1-2; TCRdb picks TRBD1, but there is no DNA to check that call. The CDR3 covers 15 residues. Per the germline V gene, CDR1 is SGHTA and CDR2 is FQGNSA. CDR3 in amino acids: CASSSVTGDLNGYTF.

Its frequency marks this clonotype as medium-sized. The V gene is TRBV27, the J gene TRBJ2-7; the TRBD2 assignment by TCRdb is unverifiable without DNA. The CDR3 loop spans 16 amino acids. CDR1 is MNHEY and CDR2 is SMNVEV in the germline V gene (reference sequence). The CDR3 loop is CASSQASRTATYEQYF.

According to its frequency, this clonotype is medium-sized. The chain couples TRBV27 to TRBJ2-3; the TCRdb call, TRBD1, lacks DNA for checking. Looked up from germline, CDR1 is MNHEY and CDR2 is SMNVEV (reference sequence). This CDR3 comprises 12 residues. CDR3 residues: CASSPGGYTQYF.

This clonotype ranks as medium-sized in terms of frequency. V is TRBV10-3 and J is TRBJ1-2; the D gene TCRdb calls, TRBD1, cannot be checked with no DNA. CDR1 is ENHRY, CDR2 SYGVKD, per germline. The CDR3 runs 12 residues. The CDR3 loop reads CAVNRENYGYTF.

The rearrangement links TRBV30 to TRBJ1-1. CDR1 is GTSNPN and CDR2 is SVGIG in the germline V gene (reference sequence). CDR3 length: 13 amino acids. This chain's CDR3 is CAWSVLLRTEAFF.

CDR3 amino acids: CASSLAWPGTFRSGTEAFF. The V and J genes are TRBV7-2 and TRBJ1-1; TCRdb designates TRBD1, a call that cannot be tested without DNA. CDR1 SGHTA and CDR2 FQGNSA come from the germline V gene. CDR3 size: 19 residues.

The V and J genes are TRBV25-1 and TRBJ2-3; TCRdb designates TRBD2, a call that cannot be tested without DNA. This CDR3 comprises 18 residues. Germline CDR1 and CDR2: MGHDK and SYGVNS. CDR3 sequence reads: CASRGLAGGRGSTDTQYF.